This T cell receptor (beta chain) was recovered during a study of cytomegalovirus exposure and HLA in healthy donors. General observations from the study: According to a later analysis, most TCR beta chains associated with CMV appeared HLA-restricted. A reported reduction in N-insertions relative to the 666-donor mean was seen in an Asian-associated ancestry cluster in a later analysis.

CDR3 length: 13 amino acids. Germline V gene data show CDR1 as SGDLS and CDR2 as YYNGEE. Trimming pared 6 bases from V and 1 base from J, leaving 10 bases between. The study ran its PCR with 60 Vbeta and 13 Jbeta primers. The protocol was immunoSEQ multiplex PCR, while the TCRdb copy is restricted to in-frame clones and leaves out a portion. The sample totals more than 45,000 clones. With respect to this clone: Its antigen remains unidentified.

This sequence joins TRBV9 and TRBJ1-1, with D perhaps TRBD1 (5 bases). This receptor was identified in a male donor in good health and CMV-seronegative. Sample: PBMCs. CDR3 amino acids: CASNATGNTEAFF. The CDR3 nucleotides read TGTGCCAGCAACGCCACAGGGAACACTGAAGCTTTCTTT.